The 6 T cell receptor beta chains listed next were all sequenced from one sample in a study of T cell responses to AZD1222 COVID-19 vaccine. Clones were read by immunoSEQ multiplex PCR, and TCRdb kept only the in-frame ones, dropping some. The sample lists 120,000 to 150,000 clones, around 83% seen once, with over 4.5% in the top ten. Sequenced here: peripheral blood, sampled 28 days after the second AZD1222 dose. The origin of the receptors is an adult who received the AZD1222 COVID-19 vaccine.

The DNA of the CDR3 is TGTGCCATCAGTGAGTCGGCCCTGGGAGGGAGGACAGATACGCAGTATTTT. This sequence encodes CAISESALGGRTDTQYF. The rearrangement uses TRBV10-3 and TRBJ2-3; 7 nucleotides agree with TRBD2. The trim removed 0 bases at V and 3 bases at J, leaving 9 bases unmatched. This CDR3 has 17 residues. Germline V CDR1 and CDR2: ENHRY, SYGVKD.

The V and J genes are TRBV18 and TRBJ1-5; a possible D gene is TRBD1 (5 bases). The germline CDR1 and CDR2 sequences are KGHSH and LQKENI. Trimming cost V 6 bases and J 0 bases, with 12 bases left between them. The CDR3 consists of 15 residues. The CDR3 sequence: CASSPDSGSNQPQHF. CDR3 coding DNA: TGTGCCAGCTCTCCTGACAGTGGTAGCAATCAGCCCCAGCATTTT.

Here the CDR3 reads CASSLTGTSGAYEQYF. The CDR3 region has the DNA TGCGCCAGCAGTTTGACCGGGACTAGCGGGGCCTACGAGCAGTACTTC. The chain links TRBV5-1 to TRBJ2-7, with 13 bases aligning to TRBD2. This CDR3 region has 16 residues. Germline assignment: CDR1 SGHRS and CDR2 YFSETQ. With 5 bases clipped from V and 2 bases from J, the junction kept 7 bases outside the gene matches.

J is TRBJ1-2 and V is TRBV29-1; TRBD1 agrees at 7 bases. Trimming took 6 bases from V and 2 from J; bases not matched to a gene: 6. Germline V gene lookup returns CDR1 SQVTM and CDR2 ANQGSEA. This CDR3 region has 13 residues. CDR3 in DNA: TGCAGCGTGACAGGGTTACGAAACTATGGCTACACCTTC. This gives the protein CSVTGLRNYGYTF.

The genes are TRBV2 and TRBJ2-5, with D perhaps given as TRBD1 or TRBD2 (5 bases each). Germline V gene lookup returns CDR1 SNHLY and CDR2 FYNNEI. V lost 4 bases and J 6 bases, leaving 18 bases between the germline ends. The CDR3 contains 15 residues. CDR3 loop: CASSVSAGSTQTQYF. Here the CDR3 DNA reads TGTGCCAGCAGTGTGTCGGCAGGGAGTACCCAGACCCAGTACTTC. Filled out from reference TRBV2 and TRBJ2-5, the complete variable domain reads EPEVTQTPSHQVTQMGQEVILRCVPISNHLYFYWYRQILGQKVEFLVSFYNNEISEKSEIFDDQFSVERPDGSNFTLKIRSTKLEDSAMYFCASSVSAGSTQTQYFGPGTRLLVL.

V gene TRBV10-2 combines with J gene TRBJ1-2; D is unclear. Germline V CDR1 and CDR2: WSHSY, SAAADI. This CDR3 region has 12 residues. The V and J ends lost 5 bases and 6 bases respectively, with 10 bases between them. CDR3 DNA: TGCGCCAGCAGTTACTTATTGAATGGCTACACCTTC. This codes for CASSYLLNGYTF.